This is a list of T cell receptor beta chains from one sample in a study of shared T cell receptors in the human thymus. The data were produced by immunoSEQ multiplex PCR, yet TCRdb's version contains in-frame clones alone and is incomplete. Of approximately 730,000 clones in the sample, over 75% were seen once. The sample was also reused in another study, on human thymus T cells.

The specimen sequenced was thymocytes. These receptor sequences come from a girl less than two years old with a congenital heart defect. The CDR3 runs from the conserved cysteine through the conserved F or W. A D gene is named only where the DNA matches it firmly. Some rows have no size entry. The others give once, few or many, or a class for an expanded clone.

>-|TRBJ1-3|TRBV6-1|-
CASSGYYRTGNTIYF
TGTGCCAGCAGTGGATATTACAGGACTGGAAACACCATATATTTT
>-|TRBJ1-6|TRBV15|-
CATSSGWSASSYNSPLHF
TGTGCCACCAGCAGCGGGTGGTCCGCATCCTCCTATAATTCACCCCTCCACTTT
>few|TRBJ1-5|TRBV18|-
CASSPSNQPQHF
TGTGCCAGCTCACCATCGAATCAGCCCCAGCATTTT
>-|TRBJ1-2|TRBV5-6|TRBD1
CASSLYGTGRLRYGYTF
TGTGCCAGCAGCTTATACGGGACAGGACGCCTGCGGTATGGCTACACCTTC
>-|TRBJ1-1|TRBV11-2|-
CAVGVQNTEAFF
TGTGCCGTCGGGGTCCAGAACACTGAAGCTTTCTTT
>-|TRBJ1-6|TRBV14|TRBD1
CASSQPGQSYSPLHF
TGTGCCAGCAGCCAACCGGGACAGAGCTATTCACCCCTCCACTTT
>-|TRBJ2-2|TRBV7-9|TRBD1
CASSLGGRDRENTGELFF
TGTGCCAGCAGCTTAGGAGGGCGGGACAGGGAAAACACCGGGGAGCTGTTTTTT
>-|TRBJ1-4|TRBV29-1|-
CSVRRTHNEKLFF
TGCAGCGTTAGACGGACTCATAATGAAAAACTGTTTTTT
>-|TRBJ1-2|TRBV5-4|TRBD1
CASSGRDLTGDYGYTF
TGTGCCAGCAGCGGAAGGGATTTGACAGGGGACTATGGCTACACCTTC
>-|TRBJ1-6|TRBV7-9|TRBD1
CASRPTTGDPANSPLHF
TGTGCCAGCAGACCCACAACAGGGGATCCGGCCAATTCACCCCTCCACTTT
>-|TRBJ1-4|TRBV5-6|TRBD1
CASSFGQGALETNEKLFF
TGTGCCAGCAGCTTTGGACAGGGGGCCTTGGAGACTAATGAAAAACTGTTTTTT
>-|TRBJ1-2|TRBV4-3|-
CASSQDSTGRPNYGYTF
TGCGCCAGCAGCCAAGATTCCACAGGGCGCCCTAACTATGGCTACACCTTC
>-|TRBJ2-4|TRBV5-6|-
CASSSKQGARPKNIQYF
TGTGCCAGCAGCTCGAAACAGGGAGCTAGGCCCAAAAACATTCAGTACTTC
>-|TRBJ1-1|TRBV4-1|-
CASSQIPGTEAFF
TGCGCCAGCAGCCAGATACCAGGAACTGAAGCTTTCTTT
>once|TRBJ1-2|TRBV6-1|TRBD1
CASSGCDRGRLYGYTF
TGTGCCAGCAGTGGATGTGACAGGGGGCGACTCTATGGCTACACCTTC
>-|TRBJ1-5|TRBV28|-
CASSFEISNQPQHF
TGTGCCAGCAGTTTTGAGATTAGCAATCAGCCCCAGCATTTT
>few|TRBJ1-2|TRBV19|-
CATKGDGRRGYTF
TGTGCCACTAAAGGGGATGGGCGACGTGGCTACACCTTC
>-|TRBJ2-3|TRBV27|-
CASSPPPGVLTDTQYF
TGTGCCAGCAGTCCGCCCCCCGGGGTCCTCACAGATACGCAGTATTTT
>-|TRBJ1-4|TRBV7-4|TRBD1
CASSLTGKDEKLFF
TGTGCCAGCAGCTTGACAGGGAAGGATGAAAAACTGTTTTTT
>once|TRBJ2-6|TRBV11-2|-
CASSLPLDTEPSGANVLTF
TGTGCCAGCAGCTTGCCCCTCGACACGGAACCTTCTGGGGCCAACGTCCTGACTTTC
>-|TRBJ1-4|TRBV5-1|-
CASSPLYATNEKLFF
TGCGCCAGCAGCCCCTTATATGCAACTAATGAAAAACTGTTTTTT
>-|TRBJ2-5|TRBV5-4|TRBD2
CASSSLAGLQETQYF
TGTGCCAGCAGCTCTCTAGCGGGGCTGCAAGAGACCCAGTACTTC
>-|TRBJ1-2|TRBV7-9|TRBD1
CASSLALGQGDYGYTF
TGTGCCAGCAGCTTAGCGCTGGGACAGGGAGACTATGGCTACACCTTC
>once|TRBJ1-4|TRBV5-6|-
CASSGGEANEKLFF
TGTGCCAGCAGCGGAGGGGAAGCTAATGAAAAACTGTTTTTT
>-|TRBJ2-7|TRBV20-1|-
CSAEGGREQYF
TGCAGTGCGGAAGGGGGTCGCGAGCAGTACTTC
>-|TRBJ1-1|TRBV29-1|-
CSVFLTGYTEAFF
TGCAGCGTTTTCTTAACAGGGTACACTGAAGCTTTCTTT
>-|TRBJ2-7|TRBV9|-
CASSVDSHFTYEQYF
TGTGCCAGCAGCGTTGACTCCCATTTCACCTACGAGCAGTACTTC
>-|TRBJ1-1|TRBV7-2|TRBD1
CASSYGTVNTEAFF
TGTGCCAGCAGCTACGGGACAGTGAACACTGAAGCTTTCTTT